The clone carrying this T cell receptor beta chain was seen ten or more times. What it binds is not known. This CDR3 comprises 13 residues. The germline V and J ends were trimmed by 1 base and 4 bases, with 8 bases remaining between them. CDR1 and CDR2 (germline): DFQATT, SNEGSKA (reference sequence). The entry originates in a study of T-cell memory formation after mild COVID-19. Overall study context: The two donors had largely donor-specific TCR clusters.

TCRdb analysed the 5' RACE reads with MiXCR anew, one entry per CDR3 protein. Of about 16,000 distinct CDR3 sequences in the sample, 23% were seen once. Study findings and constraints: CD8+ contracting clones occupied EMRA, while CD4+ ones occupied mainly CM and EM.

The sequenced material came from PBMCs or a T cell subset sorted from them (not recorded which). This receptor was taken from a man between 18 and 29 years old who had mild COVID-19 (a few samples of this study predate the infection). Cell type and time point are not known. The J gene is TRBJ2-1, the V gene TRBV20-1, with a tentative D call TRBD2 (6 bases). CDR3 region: CSARAGLYNEQFF. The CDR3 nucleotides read TGCAGTGCTAGAGCGGGACTTTACAATGAGCAGTTCTTC.